This passage covers 12 T cell receptor beta chains from one sample sequenced in a study of response to subunit inactivated influenza vaccine. TCRdb re-derived calls from the RT-PCR reads in MiXCR, one entry per CDR3 protein. The sample has 250,000 to 350,000 distinct CDR3 sequences, 22% seen once. Specimen: PBMCs from blood, collected approximately 22 months after vaccination. These receptors were taken from a man between 50 and 75 years old who received an inactivated influenza vaccine.

The rearrangement uses TRBV19 and TRBJ2-7; no firm D call. V was pared by 4 bases and J by 2 bases, with 12 bases between. The CDR3 sequence is 14 residues long. Germline assignment: CDR1 LNHDA and CDR2 SQIVND (reference sequence). The CDR3 nucleotides are TGTGCCAGTAGTAGCGCTGGGGTGGCCTACGAGCAGTACTTC. This codes for CASSSAGVAYEQYF.

V and J are TRBV10-3 and TRBJ2-3, with D possibly TRBD2 on 6 matching bases. The V and J ends lost 10 bases and 5 bases respectively, with 22 bases between them. The CDR3 is 15 residues long. The germline gives CDR1 ENHRY, CDR2 SYGVKD. Here the CDR3 reads CATKRTNGQGDTQYF. The CDR3 region has the DNA TGTGCCACCAAGAGGACTAATGGGCAAGGAGATACGCAGTATTTT.

CDR3 coding DNA: TGTGCCAGCTCACCACGTGGGGGGTTGAACACTGAAGCTTTCTTT. Translating it yields CASSPRGGLNTEAFF. The V call is TRBV18, the J call TRBJ1-1, with D maybe TRBD1 (5 bases). With 1 base removed from V and 0 bases from J, the gap between germline ends came to 9 bases. CDR1 KGHSH and CDR2 LQKENI come from the germline V gene. The CDR3 sequence is 15 residues long. Full variable domain (rest looked up from reference TRBV18 and TRBJ1-1): NAGVMQNPRHLVRRRGQEARLRCSPMKGHSHVYWYRQLPEEGLKFMVYLQKENIIDESGMPKERFSAEFPKEGPSILRIQQVVRGDSAAYFCASSPRGGLNTEAFFGQGTRLTVV.

This clonotype turned up a few times. This chain joins TRBV7-9 and TRBJ1-6, with D possibly being TRBD1 (6 bases). Germline values: CDR1 SEHNR, CDR2 FQNEAQ (reference sequence). The CDR3 contains 12 residues. Between the trimmed V and J ends, which lost 5 bases and 9 bases, there was a span of 8 bases. The CDR3 nucleotides are TGTGCCAGCAGCAAGACAGGTTCACCCCTCCACTTT. Its protein product is CASSKTGSPLHF.

This clonotype was picked up one time. At one end, the junction sequence differs from germline, possibly due to a read error. The genes are TRBV20-1 and TRBJ2-1; 7 positions match TRBD2. CDR1 DFQATT and CDR2 SNEGSKA come from the germline V gene (reference sequence). The CDR3 sequence is 19 residues long. CDR3 region: CSARVWGGAGRKSYNEQFF. The CDR3 bases are TGCAGCGCTAGAGTATGGGGGGGAGCGGGCCGGAAGTCCTACAATGAGCAGTTCTTC.

The chain recombines TRBV5-1 with TRBJ2-2; the D is unclear. V lost 1 base, J lost 7 bases, and 11 bases lay in between. The CDR3 runs to 14 residues. Per germline, CDR1 SGHRS and CDR2 YFSETQ. CDR3 protein: CASSLSPSDGELFF. The CDR3 nucleotides read TGCGCCAGCAGCTTGTCCCCTTCAGACGGGGAGCTGTTTTTT.

V is TRBV7-2 and J is TRBJ2-7, with 8 bases identical to TRBD1. Germline CDR1 and CDR2: SGHTA and FQGNSA. V dropped 1 base and J dropped 2; count of bases not matched to a gene: 7. CDR3 length: 16 residues. CDR3: CASSLEDRATAYEQYF. In DNA, the CDR3 is TGTGCCAGCAGCTTAGAGGACAGGGCAACTGCCTACGAGCAGTACTTC. The variable domain in full, with the rest retrieved from reference TRBV7-2 and TRBJ2-7, is GAGVSQSPSNKVTEKGKDVELRCDPISGHTALYWYRQSLGQGLEFLIYFQGNSAPDKSGLPSDRFSAERTGGSVSTLTIQRTQQEDSAVYLCASSLEDRATAYEQYFGPGTRLTVT.

The rearrangement links TRBV29-1 to TRBJ2-3, with TRBD2 matching 13 bases. The length of the CDR3 is 14 residues. Trimming took 6 bases from V and 7 from J; bases not matched to a gene: 7. Germline CDR1 SQVTM, CDR2 ANQGSEA. CDR3 loop: CSVALAGGPNTQYF. The CDR3 DNA is TGCAGCGTAGCACTAGCGGGAGGGCCGAATACGCAGTATTTT.

This CDR3 reads CSVGGLNTEAFF. The CDR3, as DNA: TGCAGCGTCGGGGGTCTGAACACTGAAGCTTTCTTT. The chain uses TRBV29-1 and TRBJ1-1; D is possibly TRBD1 (5 bases). This CDR3 has 12 amino acids. CDR1 is SQVTM and CDR2 is ANQGSEA in the germline V gene. The ends were cut back, 6 bases at V and 0 bases at J, with 8 bases in the middle.

This clonotype was observed a few times. The chain links TRBV18 to TRBJ1-6, with D possibly TRBD1 on 5 matching bases. CDR3 size: 18 residues. Trimming shortened V by 2 bases and J by 0 bases, and 14 bases separated the two germline ends. Germline loops: CDR1 KGHSH, CDR2 LQKENI. The CDR3 nucleotides are TGTGCCAGCTCACCAGGGACTTTGTCAAGCTCCTATAATTCACCCCTCCACTTT. Its translation: CASSPGTLSSSYNSPLHF.

This clonotype was seen at least ten times. V gene TRBV29-1 combines with J gene TRBJ1-4; unclear D gene. Germline V lookup: CDR1 SQVTM, CDR2 ANQGSEA. Trimming pared 6 bases from V and 5 bases from J, leaving 7 bases between. This CDR3 has 11 amino acids. The CDR3 is CSVDANEKLFF. Written as DNA, the CDR3 is TGCAGCGTGGACGCGAATGAAAAACTGTTTTTT.

This chain uses TRBV9 with TRBJ2-1; 7 nucleotides align to TRBD2. V lost 0 bases to trimming and J lost 3 bases; unmatched junction nucleotides: 9. CDR3 length: 17 amino acids. In germline, CDR1 is SGDLS, CDR2 YYNGEE. The CDR3: CASSVALRGSGYNEQFF. The CDR3 DNA follows: TGTGCCAGCAGCGTAGCTTTGCGGGGGAGTGGCTACAATGAGCAGTTCTTC.